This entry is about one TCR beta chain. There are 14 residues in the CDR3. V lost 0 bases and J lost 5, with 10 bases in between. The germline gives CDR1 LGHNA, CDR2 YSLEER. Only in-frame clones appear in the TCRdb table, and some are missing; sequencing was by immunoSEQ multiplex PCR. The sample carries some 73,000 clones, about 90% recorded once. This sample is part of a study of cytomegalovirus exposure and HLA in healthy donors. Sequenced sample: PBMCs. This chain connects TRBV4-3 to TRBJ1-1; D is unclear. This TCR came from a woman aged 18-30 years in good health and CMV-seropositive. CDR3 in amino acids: CASSQDRSLTEAFF. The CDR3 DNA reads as TGCGCCAGCAGCCAAGATCGCAGTTTAACTGAAGCTTTCTTT.